These T cell receptor beta chains were read from a single sample in a study of T cells after yellow fever vaccination. Using its own MiXCR run on the 5' RACE reads, TCRdb lists one record per CDR3 protein. This sample yields around 350,000 distinct CDR3 sequences, of which about 6.2% are seen a single time; 15% belongs to the top ten. The sequenced sample was PBMCs, obtained 5 days after the yellow fever booster vaccination. Receptors were obtained from a young man who received the YFV17D yellow fever vaccine. Both conserved end residues are part of each CDR3. Fields, in order: V gene, CDR3 length, J gene, D gene, clone size, CDR3 DNA, CDR3 protein. A D gene is named only where the DNA matches it firmly. Clone size is stated in some rows and not others, as once, few, many or a class when expanded.

v_gene: TRBV7-8
len: 13
j_gene: TRBJ2-5
d_gene: .
abundance: .
CDR3nt: TGTGCCAGCAGTTCGCAGGGGTTGAAGACCCAGTACTTC
CDR3aa: CASSSQGLKTQYF

v_gene: TRBV4-3
len: 15
j_gene: TRBJ2-5
d_gene: .
abundance: many
CDR3nt: TGCGCCAGCAGCTCGGATAGGACGCGGGGTGAGACCCAGTACTTC
CDR3aa: CASSSDRTRGETQYF

v_gene: TRBV11-2
len: 15
j_gene: TRBJ2-5
d_gene: TRBD2
abundance: .
CDR3nt: TGTGCCAGCAGCATGGGACTAGCAAGTCCCGAGACCCAGTACTTC
CDR3aa: CASSMGLASPETQYF

v_gene: TRBV20-1
len: 12
j_gene: TRBJ2-5
d_gene: .
abundance: .
CDR3nt: TGCAGTGCCTGGGCTTGGGTGGAGACCCAGTACTTC
CDR3aa: CSAWAWVETQYF

v_gene: TRBV12-3/TRBV12-4
len: 14
j_gene: TRBJ2-7
d_gene: TRBD1
abundance: .
CDR3nt: TGTGCCAGCACCTCCAGGGGGAGCTCCTACGAGCAGTACTTC
CDR3aa: CASTSRGSSYEQYF

v_gene: TRBV12-3/TRBV12-4
len: 13
j_gene: TRBJ2-7
d_gene: .
abundance: many
CDR3nt: TGTGCCAGCGGGGGTAAAGGGCCGGGCGAGCAGTACTTC
CDR3aa: CASGGKGPGEQYF

v_gene: TRBV6-5
len: 14
j_gene: TRBJ2-5
d_gene: .
abundance: .
CDR3nt: TGTGCCAGCAGTTCGGGACTCCCAAGAGAGACCCAGTACTTC
CDR3aa: CASSSGLPRETQYF

v_gene: TRBV20-1
len: 13
j_gene: TRBJ2-7
d_gene: TRBD1
abundance: many
CDR3nt: TGCAGTGCTAGGGACAGGGAGACCTACGAGCAGTACTTC
CDR3aa: CSARDRETYEQYF

v_gene: TRBV28
len: 15
j_gene: TRBJ2-5
d_gene: TRBD2
abundance: many
CDR3nt: TGTGCCAGCAGTGTTACTAGCGGGAGAAGAGAGACCCAGTACTTC
CDR3aa: CASSVTSGRRETQYF

v_gene: TRBV20-1
len: 13
j_gene: TRBJ2-5
d_gene: .
abundance: few
CDR3nt: TGCAGTGCTACCGACCGGGGGCGGGAGACCCAGTACTTC
CDR3aa: CSATDRGRETQYF

v_gene: TRBV20-1
len: 14
j_gene: TRBJ2-7
d_gene: .
abundance: .
CDR3nt: TGCAGTGCTCGGATTGGGTTTACAACCTACGAGCAGTACTTC
CDR3aa: CSARIGFTTYEQYF

v_gene: TRBV11-2
len: 14
j_gene: TRBJ2-7
d_gene: .
abundance: few
CDR3nt: TGTGCCAGCAGCCGCCCGGGACAAGTTTACGAGCAGTACTTC
CDR3aa: CASSRPGQVYEQYF

v_gene: TRBV3-1
len: 15
j_gene: TRBJ2-1
d_gene: .
abundance: few
CDR3nt: TGTGCCAGCAGCCAAGCCGGGAATGAATACAATGAGCAGTTCTTC
CDR3aa: CASSQAGNEYNEQFF

v_gene: TRBV12-3/TRBV12-4
len: 15
j_gene: TRBJ2-3
d_gene: .
abundance: .
CDR3nt: TGTGCCAGCAGCGTGGACTACTCTGGCACAGATACGCAGTATTTT
CDR3aa: CASSVDYSGTDTQYF

v_gene: TRBV30
len: 18
j_gene: TRBJ2-2
d_gene: .
abundance: many
CDR3nt: TGTGCCTGGAGTGTATTAATCGGGAGAGGGGGTTACACCGGGGAGCTGTTTTTT
CDR3aa: CAWSVLIGRGGYTGELFF

v_gene: TRBV29-1
len: 13
j_gene: TRBJ2-7
d_gene: .
abundance: .
CDR3nt: TGCAGCGCCGAGGGTGGGGGTTCCTACGAGCAGTACTTC
CDR3aa: CSAEGGGSYEQYF

v_gene: TRBV14
len: 15
j_gene: TRBJ2-5
d_gene: .
abundance: many
CDR3nt: TGTGCCAGCAGCCAAGGCCCTGTTCTTCAAGAGACCCAGTACTTC
CDR3aa: CASSQGPVLQETQYF

v_gene: TRBV3-1
len: 18
j_gene: TRBJ2-2
d_gene: TRBD2
abundance: few
CDR3nt: TGTGCCAGCAGCCAAGGGGACGGACTAGCGGGAGATGGCGGGGAGCTGTTTTTT
CDR3aa: CASSQGDGLAGDGGELFF